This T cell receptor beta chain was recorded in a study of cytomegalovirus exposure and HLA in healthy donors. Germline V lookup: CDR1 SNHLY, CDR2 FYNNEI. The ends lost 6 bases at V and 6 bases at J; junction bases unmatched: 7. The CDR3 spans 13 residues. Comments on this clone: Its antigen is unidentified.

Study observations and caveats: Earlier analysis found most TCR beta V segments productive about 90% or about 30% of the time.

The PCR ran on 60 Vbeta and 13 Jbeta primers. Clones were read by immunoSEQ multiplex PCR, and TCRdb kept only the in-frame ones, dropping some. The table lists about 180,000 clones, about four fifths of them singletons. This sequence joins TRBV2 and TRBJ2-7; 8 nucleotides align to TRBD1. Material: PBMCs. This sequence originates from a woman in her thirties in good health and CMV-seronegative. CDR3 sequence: CASRMDRVGEQYF. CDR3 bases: TGTGCCAGCAGGATGGACAGGGTTGGCGAGCAGTACTTC.